The clone carrying this TCR beta chain appeared once. Its antigen remains unidentified. The sample originates from a study of cytomegalovirus exposure and HLA in healthy donors. Whole-study findings and limits: TCR beta chains numbering some 150 were designated cytomegalovirus-associated. The study dropped some indistinguishable V segments, TRBV6-2 and TRBV6-3 among them.

PCR primers comprised 60 Vbeta and 13 Jbeta primers. Profiled with immunoSEQ multiplex PCR; TCRdb holds only in-frame clones, not every one. The data show 150,000 to 200,000 clones, with around 83% seen just once and approximately 2% held by the top ten. The CDR3 sequence is 15 residues long. Germline V gene data show CDR1 as SGHNT and CDR2 as YENEEA. The V gene lost 1 base and the J gene lost 0 bases, with 10 bases spanning the gap. The gene calls are TRBV11-3 and TRBJ2-7; D uncertain. Sequenced: PBMCs. This TCR derives from a man younger than 35 in good health and CMV-seropositive. The DNA of the CDR3 is TGTGCCAGCAGCTTAGCTGGAGTAAGCTCCTACGAGCAGTACTTC. It specifies CASSLAGVSSYEQYF.